The present entry profiles one T cell receptor (beta chain) with its context. The assay was immunoSEQ multiplex PCR, and TCRdb's table has in-frame clones only and misses some. The data contain roughly 130,000 clones, approximately 78% of them singletons. There are 16 residues in the CDR3. Germline V lookup: CDR1 SGHAT, CDR2 FQNNGV. V lost 1 base and J lost 7, with 16 bases in between. These data are taken from a study of radiation and T cells in renal cell carcinoma. Study details: Nephrectomy followed 15 Gy stereotactic body radiation by 4 weeks.

Regarding time point: blood 2 weeks post-SBRT. The treatment denotes: 15 Gy SBRT to primary tumor, nephrectomy 4 weeks later. The patient's renal cell carcinoma had clear cell pathology. The sequence derives from a woman aged 60-75 years with renal cell carcinoma. The chain links TRBV11-2 to TRBJ1-4; a weak D match, TRBD1 (5 bases). Sequences were derived from blood, sampled from a patient whose treatment included radiotherapy and nephrectomy. This CDR3 reads CASSLAQGFYGEKLFF. The CDR3, as DNA: TGTGCCAGCAGCTTAGCCCAGGGCTTTTACGGTGAAAAACTGTTTTTT.